The rows below give T cell receptor beta chains drawn from one sample of a study of cytomegalovirus exposure and HLA in healthy donors. Here immunoSEQ multiplex PCR was the method, and the copy in TCRdb shows in-frame clones only, minus some. The table records over 200,000 clones, around 87% of them present only once. The sample consisted of PBMCs. The source is a woman aged 18-35 years in good health and CMV-seropositive. Each CDR3 is given with its conserved first and last residue. A D gene is named only where the DNA matches it firmly. A row's size may be missing; if present it is once, few, many or a size class.

abundance,v_gene,d_gene,j_gene,CDR3aa,CDR3nt
-,TRBV5-4,TRBD2,TRBJ2-1,CASSPNPSGNYEQFF,TGTGCCAGCAGCCCCAACCCCAGCGGGAACTATGAGCAGTTCTTC
-,TRBV9,TRBD1,TRBJ1-5,CASSSSQGSRPQHF,TGTGCCAGCAGCTCTTCACAGGGGTCAAGGCCCCAGCATTTT
-,TRBV6-5,-,TRBJ1-2,CASNPARVDYGYTF,TGTGCCAGCAACCCCGCGAGGGTAGACTATGGCTACACCTTC
few,TRBV7-9,TRBD1,TRBJ1-2,CASSWDSGYGYTF,TGTGCCAGCAGTTGGGACAGTGGGTATGGCTACACCTTC
-,TRBV9,-,TRBJ2-1,CASSVGLGGGDYNEQFF,TGTGCCAGCAGCGTAGGGTTAGGGGGAGGGGACTACAATGAGCAGTTCTTC
few,TRBV30,-,TRBJ1-2,CAWSTTGNYGYTF,TGTGCCTGGAGTACAACAGGGAACTATGGCTACACCTTC
-,TRBV4-1,TRBD2,TRBJ2-1,CASSRGTGTSGEDEQFF,TGCGCCAGCAGCCGAGGTACCGGGACTAGCGGTGAAGATGAGCAGTTCTTC
-,TRBV10-1,TRBD2,TRBJ2-1,CASSANRLAGELGEQFF,TGCGCCAGCAGTGCCAACCGACTAGCGGGAGAGTTGGGTGAGCAGTTCTTC
-,TRBV19,-,TRBJ2-2,CASRPNRVGELFF,TGTGCCAGTAGGCCCAACAGGGTCGGGGAGCTGTTTTTT
-,TRBV9,TRBD2,TRBJ2-7,CASSVEGTSPHYEQYF,TGTGCCAGCAGCGTAGAGGGGACTAGCCCACACTACGAGCAGTACTTC
-,TRBV6-6,TRBD2,TRBJ2-7,CASSLGLAIYEQYF,TGTGCCAGCAGTCTGGGACTAGCGATCTACGAGCAGTACTTC
-,TRBV10-2,-,TRBJ2-7,CASSFSLAEIYEQYF,TGCGCCAGCAGTTTTTCTTTAGCGGAGATCTACGAGCAGTACTTC
-,TRBV10-3,-,TRBJ2-7,CAILGAPSYEQYF,TGTGCCATCCTAGGGGCTCCCTCCTACGAGCAGTACTTC
-,TRBV5-4,TRBD2,TRBJ2-1,CASSSGLAGGNEQFF,TGTGCCAGCAGCTCGGGACTAGCGGGAGGGAATGAGCAGTTCTTC
-,TRBV6-5,-,TRBJ2-1,CASSSPRPGKGEQFF,TGTGCCAGCAGTTCCCCTCGTCCGGGAAAGGGTGAGCAGTTCTTC
once,TRBV7-6,-,TRBJ2-7,CASSKGGPSSYEQYF,TGTGCCAGCAGCAAAGGGGGTCCCAGCTCCTACGAGCAGTACTTC
-,TRBV28,-,TRBJ1-5,CASSVRGALQPQHF,TGTGCCAGCAGTGTTCGGGGGGCCCTTCAGCCCCAGCATTTT
-,TRBV5-1,-,TRBJ2-7,CASSPSLDYEQYF,TGCGCCAGCAGCCCATCACTTGACTACGAGCAGTACTTC
-,TRBV5-6,-,TRBJ1-4,CASSLVRGLGEKLFF,TGTGCCAGCAGCTTGGTCCGGGGTTTAGGGGAAAAACTGTTTTTT
-,TRBV2,TRBD2,TRBJ2-2,CASSGGGTGELFF,TGTGCCAGCAGCGGGGGGGGCACCGGGGAGCTGTTTTTT
-,TRBV6-6,-,TRBJ2-7,CASSQQGPEQYF,TGTGCCAGCAGTCAACAGGGTCCCGAGCAGTACTTC
-,TRBV19,-,TRBJ1-3,CASSISRSLGNTIYF,TGTGCCAGTAGTATTTCACGAAGCCTTGGAAACACCATATATTTT
-,TRBV7-2,TRBD2,TRBJ2-3,CASSLGLAGPDTQYF,TGTGCCAGCAGCTTAGGACTAGCGGGACCGGATACGCAGTATTTT
-,TRBV4-1,-,TRBJ2-1,CASSQDHGSLYNEQFF,TGCGCCAGCAGCCAAGATCACGGGAGTCTGTACAATGAGCAGTTCTTC
many,TRBV10-3,-,TRBJ2-7,CAARGSLSYEQYF,TGTGCCGCGCGAGGCAGTCTCTCCTACGAGCAGTACTTC
-,TRBV11-3,TRBD2,TRBJ2-1,CASSSGTSGYNEQFF,TGTGCCAGCAGTTCCGGGACTAGCGGGTATAATGAGCAGTTCTTC
-,TRBV9,-,TRBJ2-4,CASSDRVGVVKNIQYF,TGTGCCAGCAGCGACAGGGTGGGTGTAGTCAAAAACATTCAGTACTTC
-,TRBV6-1,-,TRBJ2-7,CASSDRGRYSEQYF,TGTGCCAGCAGTGACAGGGGGAGGTATTCCGAGCAGTACTTC
-,TRBV29-1,TRBD1,TRBJ1-5,CSARTGHSNQPQHF,TGCAGCGCCCGGACAGGGCATAGCAATCAGCCCCAGCATTTT
once,TRBV7-6,-,TRBJ2-3,CASSLAQRILGEDTQYF,TGTGCCAGCAGCTTAGCGCAGAGGATCCTCGGGGAAGATACGCAGTATTTT
-,TRBV28,TRBD2,TRBJ2-3,CASSPTWGGGPLDTQYF,TGTGCCAGCAGTCCCACCTGGGGGGGAGGGCCGTTAGATACGCAGTATTTT
-,TRBV29-1,-,TRBJ2-3,CSVETPSSAGDTQYF,TGCAGCGTTGAAACCCCTAGCAGCGCGGGAGATACGCAGTATTTT
many,TRBV2,-,TRBJ1-2,CASSSRGYGYTF,TGTGCCAGCAGTAGCCGGGGCTATGGCTACACCTTC
-,TRBV19,TRBD1,TRBJ2-7,CASSQTGQAYEQYF,TGTGCCAGTAGTCAGACGGGACAGGCCTACGAGCAGTACTTC
-,TRBV2,TRBD2,TRBJ2-1,CASSENALAASYNEQFF,TGTGCCAGCAGTGAAAACGCACTAGCGGCCTCCTACAATGAGCAGTTCTTC
-,TRBV19,TRBD2,TRBJ2-7,CASSMGTSIMYEQYF,TGTGCCAGTAGTATGGGGACTAGCATAATGTACGAGCAGTACTTC
-,TRBV7-9,-,TRBJ2-1,CASSPYRTGEQFF,TGTGCCAGCAGCCCATACCGCACAGGGGAGCAGTTCTTC
-,TRBV6-4,TRBD2,TRBJ2-1,CASRTSGSNYEQFF,TGTGCCAGCCGGACTAGCGGGAGTAACTATGAGCAGTTCTTC
-,TRBV6-5,-,TRBJ2-7,CASIKPGSYEQYF,TGTGCCAGCATTAAACCAGGGTCCTACGAGCAGTACTTC
-,TRBV5-1,-,TRBJ2-1,CASSASGNEQFF,TGCGCCAGCAGCGCCTCGGGGAATGAGCAGTTCTTC
-,TRBV27,TRBD2,TRBJ2-7,CASSLTGTSRNEQYF,TGTGCCAGCAGTTTAACTGGGACTAGCAGGAACGAGCAGTACTTC
-,TRBV9,TRBD2,TRBJ2-1,CASSETLAGGGNEQFF,TGTGCCAGCAGCGAGACTCTAGCGGGAGGGGGCAATGAGCAGTTCTTC
-,TRBV19,TRBD2,TRBJ2-1,CASSGGRVDEQFF,TGTGCCAGTAGCGGCGGGAGGGTAGATGAGCAGTTCTTC
-,TRBV28,-,TRBJ1-1,CASLARQLNTEAFF,TGTGCCAGCCTGGCAAGACAGCTGAACACTGAAGCTTTCTTT
-,TRBV19,-,TRBJ1-1,CASSITGGDTEAFF,TGTGCCAGTAGTATAACAGGTGGGGACACTGAAGCTTTCTTT
-,TRBV9,TRBD2,TRBJ2-1,CASSVDPSGWGEQFF,TGTGCCAGCAGCGTAGACCCTAGCGGGTGGGGTGAGCAGTTCTTC
-,TRBV5-1,-,TRBJ1-1,CASSPDSMNTEAFF,TGCGCCAGCTCCCCGGACAGCATGAACACTGAAGCTTTCTTT
-,TRBV7-6,TRBD2,TRBJ2-5,CASSLALAGAETQYF,TGTGCCAGCAGCTTAGCGCTAGCGGGAGCAGAGACCCAGTACTTC
-,TRBV5-1,TRBD1,TRBJ1-4,CASSDGTGKNEKLFF,TGCGCCAGCAGCGACGGGACAGGAAAGAATGAAAAACTGTTTTTT
-,TRBV5-1,-,TRBJ2-7,CASSFLGADYEQYF,TGCGCCAGCAGCTTCTTGGGGGCTGACTACGAGCAGTACTTC
-,TRBV5-4,-,TRBJ2-7,CASSFGLALTYEQYF,TGTGCCAGCAGTTTCGGGCTAGCGCTGACCTACGAGCAGTACTTC
-,TRBV19,-,TRBJ2-7,CASSMAPSDSYEQYF,TGTGCCAGTAGTATGGCCCCCTCCGACAGCTACGAGCAGTACTTC
-,TRBV10-3,-,TRBJ2-3,CAISDLSDSTDTQYF,TGTGCCATCAGTGACCTCAGCGATAGCACAGATACGCAGTATTTT
-,TRBV2,-,TRBJ2-5,CASTQDSIQETQYF,TGTGCCAGCACCCAGGACAGCATACAAGAGACCCAGTACTTC
-,TRBV27,TRBD2,TRBJ2-3,CASSAGGPQYF,TGTGCCAGCAGTGCGGGGGGCCCGCAGTATTTT
-,TRBV5-3,TRBD2,TRBJ2-7,CARSYSIAGKSGEQYF,TGTGCCAGAAGCTATTCAATAGCGGGAAAATCGGGAGAGCAGTACTTC